Relative to its sample, the clone carrying this T cell receptor beta chain is medium-sized. The sample is drawn from a study of T cell repertoires in cytomegalovirus infection. Germline V CDR1 and CDR2: SGHTA, FQGNSA. CDR3 length: 16 residues. V lost 2 bases to trimming and J lost 0 bases, with 10 bases between them. TCRdb ran MiXCR on the reads and lists one entry per CDR3 protein. The sample consists of fewer than 250,000 distinct CDR3 sequences, over 9% of them appearing once. Sequenced: PBMCs. This clonotype was sampled from a human donor in good health (CMV status not recorded). Some clones in this sample may be carry-over from other donors' samples. V usage is TRBV7-2 and J usage is TRBJ2-2, with D hard to call. The CDR3 nucleotides read TGTGCCAGCAGCTTAAGCATGATCGCGAACACCGGGGAGCTGTTTTTT. Its protein product is CASSLSMIANTGELFF.